The clone carrying this T cell receptor (beta chain) came up a few times. What it binds is not known. Germline loops: CDR1 MNHNS, CDR2 SASEGT. V was clipped by 3 bases and J by 3 bases; unmatched bases: 9. The length of the CDR3 is 17 residues. Run at survey level, the immunoSEQ assay was version v3.0. The repertoire was sequenced with immunoSEQ multiplex PCR; TCRdb's copy has only in-frame clones and lacks some. Of tens of thousands of clones listed, around 92% are singletons. These data come from a study of long-term antiretroviral therapy in people with HIV. Findings and caveats of the study: The study found that diversity rose after ART but stayed below transplant donor controls.

The TCR comes from a man over 45 with HIV. The input for sequencing was unsorted PBMCs, taken about 7.4 years after starting antiretroviral therapy. V and J are TRBV6-1 and TRBJ2-7; 12 bases map to TRBD1. The CDR3 spells CASSDGTGGASRYEQYF. The CDR3 nucleotides are TGTGCCAGCAGTGACGGGACAGGGGGCGCATCTCGCTACGAGCAGTACTTC.